This T cell receptor beta chain was sequenced in a study of CD8 T cells in ankylosing spondylitis. J gave up 5 bases and V 2 bases, and 12 bases lay outside the gene matches. The germline gives CDR1 SGHRS, CDR2 YFSETQ. The CDR3 contains 16 residues. For TCR beta, libraries came from quantitative 5'-RACE with molecular barcodes. TCRdb independently ran MiXCR on the 5' RACE reads; one entry per CDR3 protein. The top ten hold roughly 5% of the sample, which has roughly 240,000 distinct CDR3 sequences, around 8% seen once. This clonotype was seen at least ten times. Its specificity is unknown. The study, taken as a whole, reports: Before this, some motif variants had been reported in reactive arthritis synovial fluid and blood. The authors found the disease-linked clones to be CD8+ and relatively rare in peripheral blood. Reported data indicate significant enrichment of disease-linked clones within matched ankylosing spondylitis synovial fluid.

The sample consisted of blood, either unsorted or a sorted T cell fraction (not recorded which). This rearrangement joins TRBV5-1 to TRBJ2-5; 7 bases are a match to TRBD1. The clonotype was recovered from a female donor with ankylosing spondylitis or in good health (not recorded which). CDR3 sequence: CASSFPGQRALETQYF. CDR3 DNA sequence: TGCGCCAGCAGCTTCCCGGGACAGAGGGCCCTCGAGACCCAGTACTTC.